These 18 T cell receptor beta chains share one sample of origin, sequenced in a study of cytomegalovirus exposure and HLA in healthy donors (dated by TCRdb to the late 2010s). Libraries were constructed by the immunoSEQ multiplex PCR assay. The multiplex PCR relied on a mix of 60 forward primers for TCR Vbeta segments and 13 reverse primers for TCR Jbeta segments. What TCRdb holds here is the immuneACCESS table cut down to in-frame rearrangements. Part of the clones is not present; checked against another copy, under half of the missing clones reflect an unresolved V gene, and the others are unexplained. The sample has about 170,000 clones on record, roughly 85% of them singletons. The ten top clones hold about 2.5% of the sample. The sample comprised PBMCs. These receptors all come from a man aged 30 to 45 in good health and CMV-seropositive.

The V call is TRBV7-3, the J call TRBJ2-2; 9 bases are shared with TRBD1. V shed 2 bases, J shed 6 bases, and the junction held 4 bases outside the gene matches. The V gene's germline CDR1 is SGHTA and CDR2 FQGTGA. The CDR3 consists of 15 residues. The CDR3 loop reads CASSLGTGRAGELFF. CDR3 nucleotides: TGTGCCAGCAGCTTAGGGACAGGGAGGGCCGGGGAGCTGTTTTTT. Together with reference TRBV7-3 and TRBJ2-2, the CDR3 gives the full variable domain: GAGVSQTPSNKVTEKGKYVELRCDPISGHTALYWYRQSLGQGPEFLIYFQGTGAADDSGLPNDRFFAVRPEGSVSTLKIQRTERGDSAVYLCASSLGTGRAGELFFGEGSRLTVL.

The chain is built from TRBV6-5 and TRBJ1-1; a possible D gene is TRBD1 (6 bases). The germline CDR1 and CDR2 sequences are MNHEY and SVGAGI. V was pared by 3 bases and J by 5 bases, with 19 bases between. The CDR3 extends over 16 amino acids. CDR3: CASSYGGGAYPTEAFF. The CDR3 bases are TGTGCCAGCAGTTATGGGGGGGGCGCTTACCCAACTGAAGCTTTCTTT.

In this sample, this clone turned up once. V usage is TRBV9 and J usage is TRBJ2-1, with TRBD1 matching over 8 bases. J lost 1 base, V lost 4 bases, and 1 base had no gene match. The CDR3 extends over 14 amino acids. The germline V gene has CDR1 SGDLS and CDR2 YYNGEE. For the CDR3, the DNA is TGTGCCAGCAGCCGGACAGGGTCCTACAATGAGCAGTTCTTC. Protein: CASSRTGSYNEQFF.

V gene TRBV28 combines with J gene TRBJ2-3, with 10 bases fitting TRBD2. V lost 2 bases and J lost 6; bases outside the gene matches: 2. The CDR3 sequence is 14 residues long. Germline-derived CDR1 and CDR2 are MDHEN and SYDVKM. The CDR3 sequence is CASSLLAGDDTQYF. In nucleotides, the CDR3 is TGTGCCAGCAGTTTACTAGCGGGAGACGATACGCAGTATTTT.

This chain links TRBV11-2 with TRBJ2-1, with D possibly being TRBD2 (5 bases). This CDR3 has 12 residues. V was shortened by 6 bases and J by 7 bases, with 10 bases between the two germline ends. In germline, CDR1 is SGHAT, CDR2 FQNNGV. DNA of the CDR3: TGTGCCAGCAGTTGGACTGAAAATGAGCAGTTCTTC. The encoded protein is CASSWTENEQFF.

V is TRBV5-6 and J is TRBJ1-3; TRBD1 matches at 9 bases. Germline trimming cut 4 bases from V and 5 bases from J; bases unmatched to any gene: 7. CDR1 is SGHDT, CDR2 YYEEEE, per germline. This CDR3 region has 15 residues. The CDR3 loop reads CASSPEQGARNTIYF. CDR3 in DNA: TGTGCCAGCAGCCCAGAACAGGGGGCCCGAAACACCATATATTTT. Combining the CDR3 with reference TRBV5-6 and TRBJ1-3 gives the whole variable domain DAGVTQSPTHLIKTRGQQVTLRCSPKSGHDTVSWYQQALGQGPQFIFQYYEEEERQRGNFPDRFSGHQFPNYSSELNVNALLLGDSALYLCASSPEQGARNTIYFGEGSWLTVV.

The chain employs TRBV2 and TRBJ2-6; D uncertain. The V and J ends lost 3 bases and 2 bases respectively, with 11 bases between them. Germline values: CDR1 SNHLY, CDR2 FYNNEI. The CDR3 loop spans 16 amino acids. The CDR3 DNA follows: TGTGCCAGCAGTGAGGTACATGGAGCTGGGGCCAACGTCCTGACTTTC. Its translation: CASSEVHGAGANVLTF.

The chain carries TRBV7-9 and TRBJ2-1; D may be TRBD2 (6 bases). This CDR3 contains 13 residues. CDR1 and CDR2 from the germline V gene are SEHNR and FQNEAQ (reference sequence). Trimming removed 3 bases at V and 4 bases at J, with 7 bases between. The CDR3 DNA reads TGTGCCAGCAGCTTCCGGGAGTACAATGAGCAGTTCTTC. It codes for CASSFREYNEQFF.

This rearrangement joins TRBV5-1 to TRBJ2-3, with 9 nucleotides matching TRBD2. This CDR3 has 18 residues. Trimming took 1 base from V and 1 from J; bases not matched to a gene: 10. Germline loops: CDR1 SGHRS, CDR2 YFSETQ. The DNA of the CDR3 is TGCGCCAGCAGCTTGATCGCGGGAGGGCTTGATGGCACAGATACGCAGTATTTT. Its protein product is CASSLIAGGLDGTDTQYF.

CDR3 residues: CASSDQGDYGYTF. The CDR3 nucleotides are TGCGCCAGCAGCGACCAGGGTGACTATGGCTACACCTTC. This chain joins TRBV5-1 and TRBJ1-2; TRBD1 might be the D (5 bases). Between the trimmed V and J ends, which lost 4 bases and 3 bases, there was a span of 10 bases. The CDR3 spans 13 residues. Germline V gene sequence: CDR1 SGHRS, CDR2 YFSETQ.

This clone was recorded only once. The CDR3 reads CAWSHWGGLALEQYF. DNA for the CDR3: TGTGCCTGGAGTCACTGGGGGGGCCTCGCTCTCGAGCAGTACTTC. V is TRBV30 and J is TRBJ2-7, with D perhaps TRBD2 (7 bases). Trimming removed 2 bases at V and 6 bases at J, with 20 bases between. The CDR3 runs 15 residues. The germline V gene has CDR1 GTSNPN and CDR2 SVGIG (reference sequence).

Note on this clone: Within the sample, other DNA sequences also encode this same CDR3. The rearrangement links TRBV27 to TRBJ2-7, with 13 nucleotides matching TRBD2. The CDR3 spans 14 residues. Germline CDR1 reads MNHEY; CDR2 reads SMNVEV (reference sequence). V dropped 6 bases and J dropped 5; count of bases not matched to a gene: 4. The CDR3 region has the DNA TGTGCCAGCAGCCGCGGACTAGCGGGAGACGAGCAGTACTTC. This encodes CASSRGLAGDEQYF.

CDR3: CASSLLGHEQYF. CDR3 nucleotides: TGTGCCAGCAGCCTTTTGGGGCACGAGCAGTACTTC. V and J are TRBV7-2 and TRBJ2-5; D possibly corresponds to TRBD1 (5 bases). TRBJ2-7 matches the DNA end more closely, so the J call is doubtful. This CDR3 has 12 residues. The germline CDR1 and CDR2 sequences are SGHTA and FQGNSA.

The chain is built from TRBV5-1 and TRBJ2-5; D is possibly TRBD2 (6 bases). The J call could be wrong; TRBJ2-7 is a better fit for the DNA end. The germline V gene encodes CDR1 SGHRS and CDR2 YFSETQ. The CDR3 has 15 amino acids. CDR3 nucleotide sequence: TGCGCCAGCAGCTTGGTGGGAGGCCCACCCTCCGAGCAGTACTTC. It codes for CASSLVGGPPSEQYF.

The V and J genes are TRBV28 and TRBJ1-5, with D maybe TRBD1 (5 bases). CDR3 length: 15 residues. From germline, CDR1 is MDHEN and CDR2 SYDVKM. V dropped 5 bases and J dropped 5 bases, with 16 bases sitting between them. As DNA, the CDR3 is TGTGCCAGCAGTACCAGCGCAGGGCCCCATCAGCCCCAGCATTTT. Translation: CASSTSAGPHQPQHF.

The genes are TRBV4-2 and TRBJ1-3; D remains unclear. Trimming took off 0 bases at V and 3 bases at J, with 9 bases between the two ends. This CDR3 has 15 residues. CDR1 LGHNA and CDR2 YNFKEQ come from the germline V gene. CDR3 residues: CASSQDRTIGNTIYF. For the CDR3, the DNA is TGTGCCAGCAGCCAAGATCGAACAATTGGAAACACCATATATTTT.

The chain links TRBV6-5 to TRBJ1-5; 8 bases agree with TRBD1. The CDR3 length is 14 residues. V shed 4 bases and J 7 bases; nucleotides not matched to a gene: 6. From germline, CDR1 is MNHEY and CDR2 SVGAGI. As DNA, the CDR3 is TGTGCCAGCAGTTCCCCAGGGGGCGGACAGCCCCAGCATTTT. This sequence encodes CASSSPGGGQPQHF.

This clone was detected only once. This rearrangement joins TRBV7-2 to TRBJ2-1; 9 bases align to TRBD1. From germline, CDR1 is SGHTA and CDR2 FQGNSA. The CDR3 totals 14 residues. V trimming: 6 bases; J trimming: 8 bases; junction bases outside the gene matches: 8. CDR3 DNA: TGTGCCAGCAGTTGGGGGACAGGGCTCGATGAGCAGTTCTTC. It translates to CASSWGTGLDEQFF.